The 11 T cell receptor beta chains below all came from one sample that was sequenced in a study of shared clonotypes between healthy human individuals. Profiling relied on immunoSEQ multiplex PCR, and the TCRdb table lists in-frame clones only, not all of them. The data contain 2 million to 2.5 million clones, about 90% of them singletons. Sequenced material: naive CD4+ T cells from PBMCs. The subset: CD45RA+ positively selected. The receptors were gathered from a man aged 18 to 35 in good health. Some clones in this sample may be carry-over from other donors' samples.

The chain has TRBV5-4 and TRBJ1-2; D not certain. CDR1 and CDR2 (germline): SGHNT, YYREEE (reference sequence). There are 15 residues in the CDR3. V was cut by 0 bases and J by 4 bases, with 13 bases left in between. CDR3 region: CASSLAGTTPYGYTF. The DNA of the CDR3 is TGTGCCAGCAGCTTGGCTGGCACAACTCCCTATGGCTACACCTTC.

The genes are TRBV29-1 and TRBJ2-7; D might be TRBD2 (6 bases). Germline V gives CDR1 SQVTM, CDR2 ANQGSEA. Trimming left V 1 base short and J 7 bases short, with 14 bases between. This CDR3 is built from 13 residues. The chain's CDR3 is CSVEAPGRREQYF. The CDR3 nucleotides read TGCAGCGTTGAAGCTCCGGGGAGGCGGGAGCAGTACTTC.

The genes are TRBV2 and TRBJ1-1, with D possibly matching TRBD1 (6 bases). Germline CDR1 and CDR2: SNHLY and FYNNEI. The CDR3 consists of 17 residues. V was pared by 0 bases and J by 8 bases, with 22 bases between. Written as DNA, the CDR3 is TGTGCCAGCAGTGAAGCCTATTGGGGGGCGGGAGGAGCAGAAGCTTTCTTT. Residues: CASSEAYWGAGGAEAFF.

CDR3 nucleotides: TGCGCCAGCAGCTTGGGGACAGCCGCCTCCTACGAGCAGTACTTC. It yields the protein CASSLGTAASYEQYF. The V call is TRBV5-1, the J call TRBJ2-7; the D gene is possibly TRBD1 (6 bases). Germline V CDR1 and CDR2: SGHRS, YFSETQ. Trimming stripped 0 bases from V and 0 bases from J, with 10 bases between. CDR3 length equals 15 residues. The full variable domain, completed using reference TRBV5-1 and TRBJ2-7, is KAGVTQTPRYLIKTRGQQVTLSCSPISGHRSVSWYQQTPGQGLQFLFEYFSETQRNKGNFPGRFSGRQFSNSRSEMNVSTLELGDSALYLCASSLGTAASYEQYFGPGTRLTVT.

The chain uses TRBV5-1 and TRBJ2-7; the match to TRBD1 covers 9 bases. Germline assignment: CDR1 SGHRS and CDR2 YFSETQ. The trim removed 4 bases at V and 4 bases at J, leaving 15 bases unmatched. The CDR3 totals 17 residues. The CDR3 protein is CASSPLMAGQGEYEQYF. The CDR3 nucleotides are TGCGCCAGCAGCCCCCTAATGGCGGGACAGGGAGAATACGAGCAGTACTTC. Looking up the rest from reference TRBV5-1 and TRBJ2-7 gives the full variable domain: KAGVTQTPRYLIKTRGQQVTLSCSPISGHRSVSWYQQTPGQGLQFLFEYFSETQRNKGNFPGRFSGRQFSNSRSEMNVSTLELGDSALYLCASSPLMAGQGEYEQYFGPGTRLTVT.

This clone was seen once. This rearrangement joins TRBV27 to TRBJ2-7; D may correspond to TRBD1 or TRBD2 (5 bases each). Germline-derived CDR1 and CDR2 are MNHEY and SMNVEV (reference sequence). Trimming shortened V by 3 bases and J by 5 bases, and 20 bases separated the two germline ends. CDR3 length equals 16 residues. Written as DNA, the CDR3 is TGTGCCAGCAGTTTTCGCCCGGGACCCCTTGGGAACGAGCAGTACTTC. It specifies CASSFRPGPLGNEQYF.

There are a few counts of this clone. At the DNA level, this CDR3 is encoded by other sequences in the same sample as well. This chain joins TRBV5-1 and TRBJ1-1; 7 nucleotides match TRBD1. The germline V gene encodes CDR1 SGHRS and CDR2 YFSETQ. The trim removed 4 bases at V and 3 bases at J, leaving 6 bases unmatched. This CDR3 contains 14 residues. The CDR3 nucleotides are TGCGCCAGCAGCCTCGACAGGGTGGACACTGAAGCTTTCTTT. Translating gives CASSLDRVDTEAFF.

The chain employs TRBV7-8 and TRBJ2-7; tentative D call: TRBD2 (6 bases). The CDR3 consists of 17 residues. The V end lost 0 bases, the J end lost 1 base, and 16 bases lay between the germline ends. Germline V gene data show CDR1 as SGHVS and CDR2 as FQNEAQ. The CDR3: CASSLARRDERSYEQYF. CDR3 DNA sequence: TGTGCCAGCAGCTTAGCTAGGCGGGACGAACGTTCCTACGAGCAGTACTTC.

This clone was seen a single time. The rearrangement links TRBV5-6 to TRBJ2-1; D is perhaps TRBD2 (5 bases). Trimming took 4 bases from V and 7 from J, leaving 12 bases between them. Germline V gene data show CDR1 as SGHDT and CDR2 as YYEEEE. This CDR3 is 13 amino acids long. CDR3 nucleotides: TGTGCCAGCAGCCCAGGCCGGGGAAATGAGCAGTTCTTC. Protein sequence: CASSPGRGNEQFF.

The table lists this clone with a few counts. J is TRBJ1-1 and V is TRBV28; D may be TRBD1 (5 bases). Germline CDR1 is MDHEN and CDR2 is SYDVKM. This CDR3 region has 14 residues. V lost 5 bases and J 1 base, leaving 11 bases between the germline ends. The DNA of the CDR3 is TGTGCCAGCAGTGGGCGACAGAGGAACACTGAAGCTTTCTTT. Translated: CASSGRQRNTEAFF.

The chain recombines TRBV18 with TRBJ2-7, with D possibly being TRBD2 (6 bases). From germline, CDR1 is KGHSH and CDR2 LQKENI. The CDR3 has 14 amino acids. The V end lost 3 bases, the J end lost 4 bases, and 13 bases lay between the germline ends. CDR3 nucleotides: TGTGCCAGCTCACCGGGACTCGGAGGTTACGAGCAGTACTTC. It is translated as CASSPGLGGYEQYF.